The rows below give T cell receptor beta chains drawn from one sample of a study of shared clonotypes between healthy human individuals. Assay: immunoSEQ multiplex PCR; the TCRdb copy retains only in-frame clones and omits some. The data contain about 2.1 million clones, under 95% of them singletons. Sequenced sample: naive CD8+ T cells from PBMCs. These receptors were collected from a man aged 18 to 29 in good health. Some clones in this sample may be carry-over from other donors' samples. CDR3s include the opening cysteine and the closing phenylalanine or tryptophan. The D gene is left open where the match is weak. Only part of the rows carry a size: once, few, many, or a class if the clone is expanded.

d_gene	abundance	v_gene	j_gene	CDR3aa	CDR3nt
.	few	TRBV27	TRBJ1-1	CASRRGNTEAFF	TGTGCCAGCAGGAGAGGGAACACTGAAGCTTTCTTT
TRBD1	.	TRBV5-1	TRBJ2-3	CASSPGTGGLTDTQYF	TGCGCCAGCTCCCCCGGGACAGGGGGCCTCACAGATACGCAGTATTTT
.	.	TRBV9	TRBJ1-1	CASSAGPVGTEAFF	TGTGCCAGCAGCGCAGGGCCCGTTGGCACTGAAGCTTTCTTT
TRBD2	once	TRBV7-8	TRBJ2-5	CASSLPGGPETQYF	TGTGCCAGCAGCCTACCGGGAGGCCCAGAGACCCAGTACTTC
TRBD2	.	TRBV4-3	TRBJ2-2	CASSRLLAGDGTGELFF	TGCGCCAGCAGCCGACTACTAGCGGGAGACGGAACCGGGGAGCTGTTTTTT
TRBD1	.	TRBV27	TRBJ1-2	CASSSRGGQGISGYTF	TGTGCCAGCAGTTCTCGTGGGGGACAGGGAATTAGTGGCTACACCTTC
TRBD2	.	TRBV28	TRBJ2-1	CASSLERGSYNEQFF	TGTGCCAGCAGTTTGGAGCGGGGGTCCTACAATGAGCAGTTCTTC
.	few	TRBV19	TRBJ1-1	CASSIRDNTEAFF	TGTGCCAGTAGTATACGGGATAACACTGAAGCTTTCTTT
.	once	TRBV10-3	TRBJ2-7	CAIGVGGHIEQYF	TGTGCCATCGGTGTCGGGGGGCATATAGAGCAGTACTTC
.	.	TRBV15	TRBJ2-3	CATSTETGTSTDTQYF	TGTGCCACCAGCACGGAGACGGGGACGAGCACAGATACGCAGTATTTT
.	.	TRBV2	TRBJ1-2	CATPGGDRDIPLEGLYGYTF	TGTGCTACGCCAGGAGGTGACCGGGACATACCGCTGGAGGGCCTATATGGCTACACCTTC
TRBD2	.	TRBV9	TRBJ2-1	CASSGGTSGKGEQFF	TGTGCCAGCAGCGGCGGGACTAGCGGGAAGGGTGAGCAGTTCTTC
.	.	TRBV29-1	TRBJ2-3	CSVEESPTGRTDTQYF	TGCAGCGTTGAAGAATCCCCCACAGGGCGGACAGATACGCAGTATTTT
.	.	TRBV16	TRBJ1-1	CASSPMHGGMARVFF	TGTGCCAGCAGCCCGATGCACGGTGGGATGGCCCGAGTTTTCTTT
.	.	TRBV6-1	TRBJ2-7	CASSLDSVSSYEQYF	TGTGCCAGCAGCCTTGACTCGGTATCCTCCTACGAGCAGTACTTC
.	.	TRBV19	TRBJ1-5	CASSYRGINQPQHF	TGTGCCAGTAGTTATCGGGGAATCAATCAGCCCCAGCATTTT
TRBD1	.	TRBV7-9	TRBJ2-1	CASSRLKQGDNEQFF	TGTGCCAGCAGCCGACTAAAACAGGGGGACAATGAGCAGTTCTTC
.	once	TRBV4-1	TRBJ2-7	CASSQGRLYEQYF	TGCGCCAGCAGCCAAGGGCGGCTATACGAGCAGTACTTC
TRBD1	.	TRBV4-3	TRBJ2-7	CASSQDRTGSYEQYF	TGCGCCAGCAGCCAAGATAGGACAGGTAGCTACGAGCAGTACTTC
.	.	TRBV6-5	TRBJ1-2	CASSYVGNYGYTF	TGTGCCAGCAGTTACGTTGGGAACTATGGCTACACCTTC
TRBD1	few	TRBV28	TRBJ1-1	CASSFRGLTEAFF	TGTGCCAGCAGTTTTAGGGGGCTAACTGAAGCTTTCTTT
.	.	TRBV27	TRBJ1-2	CASSNQGPHYGYTF	TGTGCCAGCAGTAACCAGGGGCCCCACTATGGCTACACCTTC